This entry features one T cell receptor (beta chain) sequence. This sample was included in a study of blood T cell repertoires in COVID-19. Study summary: In each case, the material was cDNA or gDNA derived from T cells, B-cell-depleted T cells, or PBMCs.

Assay: immunoSEQ multiplex PCR; the TCRdb copy retains only in-frame clones and omits some. In the table there are under 200,000 clones, around 87% of which are singletons. Germline CDR1 and CDR2: GTSNPN and SVGIG (reference sequence). Trimming removed 0 bases at V and 3 bases at J, with 11 bases between. This CDR3 has 14 residues. Input material: peripheral blood. The sequence derives from a middle-aged man with active or convalescent COVID-19. The chain employs TRBV30 and TRBJ1-1; perhaps TRBD1 as D (5 bases). The CDR3 is CAWSVPGVDTEAFF. In nucleotides, the CDR3 is TGTGCCTGGAGTGTACCGGGGGTAGACACTGAAGCTTTCTTT.